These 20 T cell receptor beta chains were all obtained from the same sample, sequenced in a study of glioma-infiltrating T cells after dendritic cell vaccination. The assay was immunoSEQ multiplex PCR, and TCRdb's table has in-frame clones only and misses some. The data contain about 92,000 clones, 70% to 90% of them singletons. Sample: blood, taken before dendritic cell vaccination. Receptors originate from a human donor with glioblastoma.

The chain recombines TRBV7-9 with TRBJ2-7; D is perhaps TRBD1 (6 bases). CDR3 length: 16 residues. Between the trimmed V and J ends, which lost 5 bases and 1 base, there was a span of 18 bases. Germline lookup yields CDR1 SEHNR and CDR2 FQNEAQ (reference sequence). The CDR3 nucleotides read TGTGCCAGCAGCCCCCCCGGGACACTGAATTCCTACGAGCAGTACTTC. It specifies CASSPPGTLNSYEQYF.

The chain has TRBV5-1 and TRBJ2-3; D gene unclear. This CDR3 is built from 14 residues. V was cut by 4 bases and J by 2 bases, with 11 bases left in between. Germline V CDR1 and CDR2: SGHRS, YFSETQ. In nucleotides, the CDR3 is TGCGCCAGCAGCGCCGGAGATTTCACAGATACGCAGTATTTT. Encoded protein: CASSAGDFTDTQYF.

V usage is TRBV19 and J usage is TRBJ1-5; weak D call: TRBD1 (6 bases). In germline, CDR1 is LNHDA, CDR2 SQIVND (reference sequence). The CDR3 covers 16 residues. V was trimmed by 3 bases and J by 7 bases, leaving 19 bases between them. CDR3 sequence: CASSIPSNRGAQPQHF. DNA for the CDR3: TGTGCCAGTAGTATCCCTTCTAACCGGGGGGCACAGCCCCAGCATTTT.

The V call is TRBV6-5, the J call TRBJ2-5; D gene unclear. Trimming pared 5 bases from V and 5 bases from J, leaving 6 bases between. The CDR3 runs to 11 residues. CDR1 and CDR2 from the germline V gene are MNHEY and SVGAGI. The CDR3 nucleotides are TGTGCCAGCAGTACTCGGGAGACCCAGTACTTC. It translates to CASSTRETQYF.

DNA for the CDR3: TGCGCCAGCAGCCAAGCTGACAATGAGCAGTTCTTC. Translation: CASSQADNEQFF. This chain links TRBV4-1 with TRBJ2-1; D gene uncertain. V was shortened by 1 base and J by 5 bases, with 3 bases between the two germline ends. The CDR3 totals 12 residues. Germline loops: CDR1 MGHRA, CDR2 YSYEKL.

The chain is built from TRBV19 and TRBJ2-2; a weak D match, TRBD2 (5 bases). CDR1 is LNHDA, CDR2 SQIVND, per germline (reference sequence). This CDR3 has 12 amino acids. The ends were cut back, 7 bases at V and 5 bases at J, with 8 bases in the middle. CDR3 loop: CASNPGTGELFF. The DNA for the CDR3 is TGTGCCAGTAACCCGGGGACCGGGGAGCTGTTTTTT.

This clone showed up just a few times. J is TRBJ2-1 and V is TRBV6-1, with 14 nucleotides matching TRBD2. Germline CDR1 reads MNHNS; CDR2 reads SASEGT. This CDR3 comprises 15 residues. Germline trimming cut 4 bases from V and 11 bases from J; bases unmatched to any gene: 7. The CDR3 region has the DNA TGTGCCAGCAGTGCTGGGACTAGCGGGGGAGGTAAGCAGTTCTTC. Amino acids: CASSAGTSGGGKQFF.

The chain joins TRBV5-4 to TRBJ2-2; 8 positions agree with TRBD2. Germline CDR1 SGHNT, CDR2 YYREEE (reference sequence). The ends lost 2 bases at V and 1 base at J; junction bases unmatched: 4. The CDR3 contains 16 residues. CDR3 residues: CASSFGLAGNTGELFF. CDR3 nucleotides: TGTGCCAGCAGCTTTGGACTAGCAGGGAACACCGGGGAGCTGTTTTTT.

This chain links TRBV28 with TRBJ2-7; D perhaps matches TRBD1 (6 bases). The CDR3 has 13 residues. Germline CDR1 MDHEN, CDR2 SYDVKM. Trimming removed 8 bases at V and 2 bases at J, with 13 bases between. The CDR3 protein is CASGEDRAYEQYF. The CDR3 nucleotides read TGTGCCAGCGGTGAGGACAGAGCCTACGAGCAGTACTTC.

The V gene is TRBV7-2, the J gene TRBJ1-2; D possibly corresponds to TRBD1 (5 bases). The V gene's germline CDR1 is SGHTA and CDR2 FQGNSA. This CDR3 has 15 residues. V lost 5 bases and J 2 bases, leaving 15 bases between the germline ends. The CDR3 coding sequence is TGTGCCAGCAGCAGGAAAACGACAGTGAACTATGGCTACACCTTC. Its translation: CASSRKTTVNYGYTF.

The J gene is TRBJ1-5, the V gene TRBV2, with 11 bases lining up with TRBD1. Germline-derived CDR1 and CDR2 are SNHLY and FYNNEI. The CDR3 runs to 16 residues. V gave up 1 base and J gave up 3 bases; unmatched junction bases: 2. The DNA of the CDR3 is TGTGCCAGCAGTGAAGGGACAGGGGGCTTCAATCAGCCCCAGCATTTT. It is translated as CASSEGTGGFNQPQHF.

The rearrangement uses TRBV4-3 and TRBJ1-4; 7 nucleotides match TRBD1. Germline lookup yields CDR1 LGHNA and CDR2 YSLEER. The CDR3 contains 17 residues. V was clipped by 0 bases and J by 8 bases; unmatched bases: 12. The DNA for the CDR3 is TGCGCCAGCAGCCAAGACGGGCAGACAGGGATAGGAGAAAAACTGTTTTTT. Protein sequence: CASSQDGQTGIGEKLFF.

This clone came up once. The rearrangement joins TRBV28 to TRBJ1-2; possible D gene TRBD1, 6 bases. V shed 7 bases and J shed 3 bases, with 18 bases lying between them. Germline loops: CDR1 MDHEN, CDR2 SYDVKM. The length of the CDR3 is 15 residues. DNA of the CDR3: TGTGCCAGCAAATCAGGCCCAGGACAGTACTATGGCTACACCTTC. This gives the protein CASKSGPGQYYGYTF.

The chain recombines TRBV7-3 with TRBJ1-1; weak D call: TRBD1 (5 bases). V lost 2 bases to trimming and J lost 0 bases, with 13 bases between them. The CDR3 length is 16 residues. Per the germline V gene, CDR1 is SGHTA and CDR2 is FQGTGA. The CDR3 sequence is CASSLLAGNMNTEAFF. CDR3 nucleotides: TGTGCCAGCAGCTTATTGGCAGGGAATATGAACACTGAAGCTTTCTTT.

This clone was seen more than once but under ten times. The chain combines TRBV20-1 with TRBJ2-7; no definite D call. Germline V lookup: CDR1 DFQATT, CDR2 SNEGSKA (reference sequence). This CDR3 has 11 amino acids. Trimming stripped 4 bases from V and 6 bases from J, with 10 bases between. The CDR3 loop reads CSANLLAEQYF. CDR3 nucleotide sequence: TGCAGTGCTAACCTTTTGGCCGAGCAGTACTTC.

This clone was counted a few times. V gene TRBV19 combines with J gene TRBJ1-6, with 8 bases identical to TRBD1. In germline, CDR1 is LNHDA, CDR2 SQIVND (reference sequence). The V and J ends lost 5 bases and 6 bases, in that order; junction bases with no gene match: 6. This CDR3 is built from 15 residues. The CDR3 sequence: CASSVPGQVNSPLHF. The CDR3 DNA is TGTGCCAGTAGTGTCCCGGGACAGGTTAATTCACCCCTCCACTTT.

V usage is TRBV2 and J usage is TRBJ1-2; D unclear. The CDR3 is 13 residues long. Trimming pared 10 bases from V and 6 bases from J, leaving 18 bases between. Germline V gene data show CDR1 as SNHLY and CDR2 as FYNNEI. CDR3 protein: CANTRTPGNGYTF. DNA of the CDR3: TGTGCCAACACTAGGACGCCCGGGAATGGCTACACCTTC.

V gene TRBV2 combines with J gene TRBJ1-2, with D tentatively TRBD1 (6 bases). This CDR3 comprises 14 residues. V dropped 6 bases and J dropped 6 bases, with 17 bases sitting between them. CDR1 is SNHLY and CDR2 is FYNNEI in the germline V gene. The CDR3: CASSQRGGMHGYTF. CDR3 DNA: TGTGCCAGCAGCCAAAGGGGGGGTATGCATGGCTACACCTTC. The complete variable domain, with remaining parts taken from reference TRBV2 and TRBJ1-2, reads EPEVTQTPSHQVTQMGQEVILRCVPISNHLYFYWYRQILGQKVEFLVSFYNNEISEKSEIFDDQFSVERPDGSNFTLKIRSTKLEDSAMYFCASSQRGGMHGYTFGSGTRLTVV.

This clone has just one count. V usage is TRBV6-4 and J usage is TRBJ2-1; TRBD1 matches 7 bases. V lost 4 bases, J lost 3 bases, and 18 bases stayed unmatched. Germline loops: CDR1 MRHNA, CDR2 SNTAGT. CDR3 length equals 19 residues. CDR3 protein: CASSARGRVMDRNYNEQFF. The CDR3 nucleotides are TGTGCCAGCAGTGCACGAGGTAGGGTGATGGACAGGAACTACAATGAGCAGTTCTTC.

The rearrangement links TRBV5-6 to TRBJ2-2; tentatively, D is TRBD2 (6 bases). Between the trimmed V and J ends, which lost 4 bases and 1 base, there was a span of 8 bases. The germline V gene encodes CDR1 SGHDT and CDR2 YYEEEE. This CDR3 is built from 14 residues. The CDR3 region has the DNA TGTGCCAGCAGCCGGGACTGGAACACCGGGGAGCTGTTTTTT. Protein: CASSRDWNTGELFF.